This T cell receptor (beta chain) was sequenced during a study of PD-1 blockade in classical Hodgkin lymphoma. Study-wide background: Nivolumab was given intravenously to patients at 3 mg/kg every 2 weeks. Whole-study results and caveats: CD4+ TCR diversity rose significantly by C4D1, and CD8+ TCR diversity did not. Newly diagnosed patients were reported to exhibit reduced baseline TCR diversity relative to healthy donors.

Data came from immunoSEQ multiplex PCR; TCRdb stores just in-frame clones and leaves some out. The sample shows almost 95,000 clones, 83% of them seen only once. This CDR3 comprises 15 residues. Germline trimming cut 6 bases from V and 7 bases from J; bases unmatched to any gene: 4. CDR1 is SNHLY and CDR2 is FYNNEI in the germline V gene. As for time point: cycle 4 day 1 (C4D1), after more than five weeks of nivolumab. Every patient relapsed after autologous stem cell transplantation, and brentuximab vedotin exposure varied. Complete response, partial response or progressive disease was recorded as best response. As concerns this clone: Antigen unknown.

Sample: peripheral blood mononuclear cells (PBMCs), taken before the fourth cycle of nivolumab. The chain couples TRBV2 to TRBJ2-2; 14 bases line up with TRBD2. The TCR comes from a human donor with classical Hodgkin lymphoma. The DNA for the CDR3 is TGTGCCAGCAGACCGGGACTAGCGGGAGTCGGGGAGCTGTTTTTT. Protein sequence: CASRPGLAGVGELFF. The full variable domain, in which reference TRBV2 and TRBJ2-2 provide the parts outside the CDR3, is EPEVTQTPSHQVTQMGQEVILRCVPISNHLYFYWYRQILGQKVEFLVSFYNNEISEKSEIFDDQFSVERPDGSNFTLKIRSTKLEDSAMYFCASRPGLAGVGELFFGEGSRLTVL.